One sample yielded the 9 T cell receptor beta chains listed below, sequenced in a study of long-term antiretroviral therapy in people with HIV (dated by TCRdb to between 2020 and 2023). The immunoSEQ hsTCRB v3.0 assay was used at survey level resolution for TRB variable region sequencing. TCRdb took this table from immuneACCESS and kept in-frame rearrangements with V and J called. Such tables lack part of the clones; where checked against another copy, unresolved V genes explain under half of the gap, and the rest is unexplained. The sample table records under 30,000 clones; around 81% of these occur just once. The top ten clones comprise 15% to 20% of the sample. The sequences come from unsorted PBMCs, collected at the start of antiretroviral therapy, before treatment. Source of these receptors: a woman aged 18-29 years with HIV.

The chain joins TRBV5-1 to TRBJ2-1; 9 positions agree with TRBD2. J gave up 9 bases and V 2 bases, and 3 bases lay outside the gene matches. The CDR3 consists of 13 residues. From germline, CDR1 is SGHRS and CDR2 YFSETQ. The CDR3 nucleotides are TGCGCCAGCAGCTTTGGGACTAGCCCTGAGCAGTTCTTC. Amino acid sequence: CASSFGTSPEQFF.

The J gene is TRBJ2-7, the V gene TRBV7-2; D is uncertain. The CDR3 sequence is 12 residues long. Looked up from germline, CDR1 is SGHTA and CDR2 is FQGNSA. Trimming pared 3 bases from V and 5 bases from J, leaving 8 bases between. CDR3 nucleotide sequence: TGTGCCAGCAGCTTTTGGGCGGACGAGCAGTACTTC. Its protein is CASSFWADEQYF.

This sequence joins TRBV7-9 and TRBJ2-1; 10 positions agree with TRBD2. The CDR3 is 19 amino acids. J lost 0 bases, V lost 6 bases, and 14 bases had no gene match. Germline CDR1 SEHNR, CDR2 FQNEAQ (reference sequence). CDR3 DNA sequence: TGTGCCAGCAGACCTCCAGGCCTAGCGGGGGTCAACTCCTACAATGAGCAGTTCTTC. This translates into CASRPPGLAGVNSYNEQFF.

V is TRBV9 and J is TRBJ2-1; D call uncertain. Deletions cut 0 bases from V and 8 bases from J, with 15 bases between. Germline CDR1 SGDLS, CDR2 YYNGEE. The CDR3 runs to 15 residues. CDR3 loop: CASSVAGGPGDEQFF. The CDR3 DNA follows: TGTGCCAGCAGCGTAGCGGGCGGCCCGGGCGATGAGCAGTTCTTC.

Only a few counts were recorded for this clone. The gene calls are TRBV7-8 and TRBJ2-7; tentative D call: TRBD1 (5 bases). CDR1 and CDR2 from the germline V gene are SGHVS and FQNEAQ. The CDR3 runs 15 residues. V was shortened by 5 bases and J by 2 bases, with 16 bases between the two germline ends. CDR3 nucleotides: TGTGCCAGCAGCCCCCATCAGGGATCAACCTACGAGCAGTACTTC. This sequence encodes CASSPHQGSTYEQYF.

This chain uses TRBV5-1 with TRBJ2-1; no clear D. Germline V gene data show CDR1 as SGHRS and CDR2 as YFSETQ. This CDR3 has 17 amino acids. V was trimmed by 3 bases and J by 8 bases, leaving 24 bases between them. CDR3 in DNA: TGCGCCAGCAGCTCCCCTTCCTATGGTCTCGCAGTCGATGAGCAGTTCTTC. Its translation is CASSSPSYGLAVDEQFF.

The table lists this clone with a few counts. The J gene is TRBJ2-7, the V gene TRBV2, with D maybe TRBD2 (6 bases). The CDR3 loop spans 13 amino acids. Germline V CDR1 and CDR2: SNHLY, FYNNEI. Between the trimmed V and J ends, which lost 6 bases and 7 bases, there was a span of 16 bases. The CDR3 bases are TGTGCCAGCAGCAGCGGGCGGGCAGTTGAGCAGTACTTC. This sequence encodes CASSSGRAVEQYF.

This clone has a handful of counts. The chain recombines TRBV11-2 with TRBJ1-2, with D hard to call. Germline V gene sequence: CDR1 SGHAT, CDR2 FQNNGV. With 4 bases removed from V and 0 bases from J, the gap between germline ends came to 0 bases. The CDR3 covers 11 residues. The CDR3 region is CASSSNYGYTF. The CDR3 DNA sequence: TGTGCCAGCAGCTCTAACTATGGCTACACCTTC.

The J gene is TRBJ2-7, the V gene TRBV27; 9 positions agree with TRBD2. Unmatched junction bases numbered 11, after V lost 2 bases and J lost 6 bases. This CDR3 comprises 16 residues. The germline V gene has CDR1 MNHEY and CDR2 SMNVEV (reference sequence). CDR3 residues: CASSLETSGSLGEQYF. The CDR3 DNA is TGTGCCAGCAGTTTAGAGACTAGCGGATCGCTGGGCGAGCAGTACTTC.